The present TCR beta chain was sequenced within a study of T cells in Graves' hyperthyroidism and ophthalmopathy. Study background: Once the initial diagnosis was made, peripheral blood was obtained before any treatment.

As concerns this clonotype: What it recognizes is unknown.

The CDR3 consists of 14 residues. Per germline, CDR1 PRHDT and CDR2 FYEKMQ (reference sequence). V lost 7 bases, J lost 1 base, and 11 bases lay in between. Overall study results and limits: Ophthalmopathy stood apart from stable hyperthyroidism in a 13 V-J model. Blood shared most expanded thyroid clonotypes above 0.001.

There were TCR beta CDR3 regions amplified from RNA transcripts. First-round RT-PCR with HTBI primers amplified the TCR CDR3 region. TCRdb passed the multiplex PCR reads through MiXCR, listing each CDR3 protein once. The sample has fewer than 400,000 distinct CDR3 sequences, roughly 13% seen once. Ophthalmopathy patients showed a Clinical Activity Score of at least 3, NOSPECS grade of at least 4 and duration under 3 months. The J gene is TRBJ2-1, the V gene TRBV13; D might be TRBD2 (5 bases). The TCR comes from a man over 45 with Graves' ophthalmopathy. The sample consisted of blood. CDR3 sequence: CASTTGDSYNEQFF. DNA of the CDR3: TGTGCCAGCACGACCGGGGATTCCTACAATGAGCAGTTCTTC.